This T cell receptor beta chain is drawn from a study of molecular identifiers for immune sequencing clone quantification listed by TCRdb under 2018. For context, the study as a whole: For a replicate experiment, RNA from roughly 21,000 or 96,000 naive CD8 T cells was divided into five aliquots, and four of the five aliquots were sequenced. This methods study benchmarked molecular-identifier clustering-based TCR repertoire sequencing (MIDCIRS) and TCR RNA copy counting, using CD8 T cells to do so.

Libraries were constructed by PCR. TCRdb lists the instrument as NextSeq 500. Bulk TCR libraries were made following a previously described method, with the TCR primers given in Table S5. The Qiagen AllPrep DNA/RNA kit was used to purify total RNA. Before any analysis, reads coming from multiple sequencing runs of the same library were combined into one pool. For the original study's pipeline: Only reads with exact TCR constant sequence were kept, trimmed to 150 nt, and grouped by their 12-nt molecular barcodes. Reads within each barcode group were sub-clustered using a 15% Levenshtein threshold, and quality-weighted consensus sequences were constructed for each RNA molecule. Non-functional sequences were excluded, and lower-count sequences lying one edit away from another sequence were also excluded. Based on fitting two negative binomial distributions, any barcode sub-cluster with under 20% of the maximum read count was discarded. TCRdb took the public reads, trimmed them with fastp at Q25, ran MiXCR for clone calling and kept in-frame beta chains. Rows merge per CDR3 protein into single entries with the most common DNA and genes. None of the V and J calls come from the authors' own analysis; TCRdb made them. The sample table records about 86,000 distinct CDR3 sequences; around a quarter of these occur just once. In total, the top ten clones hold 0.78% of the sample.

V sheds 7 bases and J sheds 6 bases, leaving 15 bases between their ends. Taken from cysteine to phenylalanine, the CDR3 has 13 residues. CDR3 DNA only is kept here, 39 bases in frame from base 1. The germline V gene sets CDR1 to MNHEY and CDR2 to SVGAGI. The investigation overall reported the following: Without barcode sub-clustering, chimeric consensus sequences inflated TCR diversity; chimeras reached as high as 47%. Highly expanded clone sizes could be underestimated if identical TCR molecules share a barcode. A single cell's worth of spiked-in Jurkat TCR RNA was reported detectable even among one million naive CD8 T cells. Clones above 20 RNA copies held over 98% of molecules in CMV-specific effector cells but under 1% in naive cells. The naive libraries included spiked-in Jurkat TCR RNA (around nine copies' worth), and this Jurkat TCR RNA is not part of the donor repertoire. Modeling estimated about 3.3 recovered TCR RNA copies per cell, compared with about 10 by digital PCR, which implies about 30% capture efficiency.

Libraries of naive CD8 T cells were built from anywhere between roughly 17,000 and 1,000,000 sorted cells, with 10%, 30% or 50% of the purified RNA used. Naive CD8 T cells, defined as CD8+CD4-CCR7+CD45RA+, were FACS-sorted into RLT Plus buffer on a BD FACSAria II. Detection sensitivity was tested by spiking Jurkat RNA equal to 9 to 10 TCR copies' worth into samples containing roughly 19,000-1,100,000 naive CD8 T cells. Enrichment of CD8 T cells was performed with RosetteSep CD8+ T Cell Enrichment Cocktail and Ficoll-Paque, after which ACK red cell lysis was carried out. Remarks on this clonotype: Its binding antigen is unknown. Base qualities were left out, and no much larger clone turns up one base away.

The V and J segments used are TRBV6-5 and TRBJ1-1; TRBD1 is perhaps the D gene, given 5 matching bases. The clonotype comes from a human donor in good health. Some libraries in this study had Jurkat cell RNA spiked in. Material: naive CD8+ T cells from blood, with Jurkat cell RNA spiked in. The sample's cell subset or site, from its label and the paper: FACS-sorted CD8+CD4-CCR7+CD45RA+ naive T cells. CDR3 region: CASKKTGGPEAFF. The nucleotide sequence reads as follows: TGTGCCAGCAAAAAAACAGGCGGCCCTGAAGCTTTCTTT.